This entry lists 10 T cell receptor beta chains sequenced from one sample in a study of blood T cell repertoires in COVID-19. Method: immunoSEQ multiplex PCR; TCRdb's copy keeps in-frame clones and lacks some. The table has roughly 110,000 clones, 85% seen once; the top ten hold about 13%. The source material was peripheral blood. The receptor set was obtained from a human donor in a cohort sampled during active COVID-19.

The chain links TRBV7-6 to TRBJ1-2; the D is unclear. V dropped 5 bases and J dropped 5 bases, with 9 bases sitting between them. Germline V gene lookup returns CDR1 SGHVS and CDR2 FNYEAQ. The CDR3 consists of 12 residues. The CDR3 DNA sequence: TGTGCCAGCAGCCCAAGCTTTTATGGCTACACCTTC. Translation: CASSPSFYGYTF. The variable domain in full, with the rest retrieved from reference TRBV7-6 and TRBJ1-2, is GAGVSQSPRYKVTKRGQDVALRCDPISGHVSLYWYRQALGQGPEFLTYFNYEAQQDKSGLPNDRFSAERPEGSISTLTIQRTEQRDSAMYRCASSPSFYGYTFGSGTRLTVV.

V and J are TRBV28 and TRBJ1-2; D is possibly TRBD1 (6 bases). Between the trimmed V and J ends, which lost 6 bases and 2 bases, there was a span of 10 bases. The CDR3 loop spans 13 amino acids. Germline values: CDR1 MDHEN, CDR2 SYDVKM. The CDR3 nucleotides are TGTGCCAGCAGATCCACAGGGAACTATGGCTACACCTTC. Its translation: CASRSTGNYGYTF.

This rearrangement joins TRBV5-1 to TRBJ2-3; a possible D gene is TRBD1 (6 bases). Germline V gene lookup returns CDR1 SGHRS and CDR2 YFSETQ. The V end was cut by 5 bases, the J end by 0 bases, with 16 bases between. This CDR3 is built from 16 residues. DNA for the CDR3: TGCGCCAGCAGTTACATGACAGGTCGGAGCACAGATACGCAGTATTTT. This translates into CASSYMTGRSTDTQYF.

The V gene is TRBV30, the J gene TRBJ2-3; TRBD1 agrees at 9 bases. The germline V gene has CDR1 GTSNPN and CDR2 SVGIG (reference sequence). The CDR3 has 14 residues. Unmatched junction bases numbered 5, after V lost 2 bases and J lost 5 bases. The CDR3 loop is CAWSYRGLGDTQYF. CDR3 nucleotides: TGTGCCTGGAGTTACAGGGGGCTTGGAGATACGCAGTATTTT.

The chain carries TRBV6-1 and TRBJ2-1, with 8 bases that match TRBD2. CDR1 and CDR2 (germline): MNHNS, SASEGT. Trimming removed 3 bases from V and 6 bases from J; junction bases left unmatched: 4. This CDR3 is built from 14 residues. The CDR3 loop reads CASSERGASNEQFF. The CDR3 DNA follows: TGTGCCAGCAGTGAGCGGGGGGCAAGCAATGAGCAGTTCTTC.

J is TRBJ1-2 and V is TRBV2; 9 bases line up with TRBD1. Germline CDR1 reads SNHLY; CDR2 reads FYNNEI. CDR3 size: 14 residues. V was clipped by 1 base and J by 6 bases; unmatched bases: 3. The CDR3 region has the DNA TGTGCCAGCAGTGAAGGACAGGGGGGACATGGCTACACCTTC. This codes for CASSEGQGGHGYTF.

V is TRBV4-2 and J is TRBJ2-1, with TRBD2 matching over 9 bases. The CDR3 sequence is 15 residues long. Germline CDR1 is LGHNA and CDR2 is YNFKEQ. With 4 bases clipped from V and 7 bases from J, the junction kept 8 bases outside the gene matches. In DNA form, the CDR3 reads TGTGCCAGCAGCCTCTGGGCGGGGGGGCCTAATGAGCAGTTCTTC. Its protein is CASSLWAGGPNEQFF.

This sequence joins TRBV5-1 and TRBJ2-2; 13 nucleotides agree with TRBD2. There are 16 residues in the CDR3. CDR1 is SGHRS, CDR2 YFSETQ, per germline. V shed 3 bases, J shed 8 bases, and the junction held 7 bases outside the gene matches. The CDR3 region is CASSWGLAGSLGELFF. The CDR3 region has the DNA TGCGCCAGCAGCTGGGGACTAGCGGGGTCACTGGGGGAGCTGTTTTTT.

The chain uses TRBV6-5 and TRBJ1-1; TRBD1 agrees at 8 bases. Germline CDR1 is MNHEY and CDR2 is SVGAGI. V was clipped by 6 bases and J by 5 bases; unmatched bases: 5. This CDR3 contains 13 residues. DNA of the CDR3: TGTGCCAGCAGGTCTACAGGGGGAACTGAAGCTTTCTTT. Translated, it gives CASRSTGGTEAFF.

The CDR3 here is CASSHFREQFF. Written as DNA, the CDR3 is TGTGCCAGCAGCCACTTCAGGGAGCAGTTCTTC. The chain carries TRBV6-5 and TRBJ2-1; D ambiguous. V lost 6 bases and J 10 bases, leaving 10 bases between the germline ends. Germline CDR1 is MNHEY and CDR2 is SVGAGI. The CDR3 sequence is 11 residues long.